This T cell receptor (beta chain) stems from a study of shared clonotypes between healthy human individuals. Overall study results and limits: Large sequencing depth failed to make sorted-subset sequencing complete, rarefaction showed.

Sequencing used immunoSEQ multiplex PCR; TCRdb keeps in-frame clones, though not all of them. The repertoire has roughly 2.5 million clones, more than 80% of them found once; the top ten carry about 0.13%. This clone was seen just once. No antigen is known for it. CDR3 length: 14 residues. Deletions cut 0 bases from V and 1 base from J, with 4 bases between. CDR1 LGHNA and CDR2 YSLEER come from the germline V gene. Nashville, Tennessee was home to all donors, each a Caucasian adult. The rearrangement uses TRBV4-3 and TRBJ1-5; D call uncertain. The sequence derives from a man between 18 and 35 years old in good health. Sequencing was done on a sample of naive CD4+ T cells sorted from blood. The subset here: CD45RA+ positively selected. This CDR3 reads CASSQEDSNQPQHF. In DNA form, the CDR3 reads TGCGCCAGCAGCCAAGAAGACAGCAATCAGCCCCAGCATTTT.